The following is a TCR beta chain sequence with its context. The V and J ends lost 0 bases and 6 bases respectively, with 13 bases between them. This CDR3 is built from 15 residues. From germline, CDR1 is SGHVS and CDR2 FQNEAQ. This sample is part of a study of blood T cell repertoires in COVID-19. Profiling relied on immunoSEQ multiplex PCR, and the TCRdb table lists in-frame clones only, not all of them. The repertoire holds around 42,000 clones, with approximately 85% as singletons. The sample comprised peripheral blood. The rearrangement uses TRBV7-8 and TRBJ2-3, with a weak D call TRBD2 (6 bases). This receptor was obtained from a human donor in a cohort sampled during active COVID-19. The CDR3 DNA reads TGTGCCAGCAGCTTAGCCGCGCTAGCGTACGATACGCAGTATTTT. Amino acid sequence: CASSLAALAYDTQYF.